A selection of T cell receptor beta chains follows, all from one sample in a study of T-cell memory formation after mild COVID-19. TCRdb fed the 5' RACE reads into MiXCR, producing one record per CDR3 protein. The sample shows 150,000 or so distinct CDR3 sequences, about 14% of them seen only once. Sample: PBMCs or a T cell subset sorted from them (not recorded which). These receptor sequences come from an adult woman who had mild COVID-19 (a few samples of this study predate the infection). Cell type and time point are not known. Each CDR3 is given with its conserved first and last residue. D genes are given only for firm matches. Rows may omit the clone size; those that give it use once, few, many or a size class.

CDR3aa: CASSGARGANVLTF; CDR3nt: TGCGCCAGCAGCGGCGCACGAGGGGCCAACGTCCTGACTTTC; v_gene: TRBV5-1; d_gene: NA; abundance: NA; j_gene: TRBJ2-6
CDR3aa: CSARGEAGGLLTDTQYF; CDR3nt: TGCAGTGCTAGAGGTGAAGCGGGGGGGCTCTTGACAGATACGCAGTATTTT; v_gene: TRBV20-1; d_gene: TRBD2; abundance: NA; j_gene: TRBJ2-3
CDR3aa: CATAAWRENNEQFF; CDR3nt: TGTGCCACCGCAGCGTGGCGGGAGAACAATGAGCAGTTCTTC; v_gene: TRBV24-1; d_gene: TRBD2; abundance: NA; j_gene: TRBJ2-1
CDR3aa: CASSSVAGGHYNEQFF; CDR3nt: TGTGCCAGCAGCTCAGTAGCGGGGGGGCACTACAATGAGCAGTTCTTC; v_gene: TRBV7-2; d_gene: TRBD2; abundance: NA; j_gene: TRBJ2-1
CDR3aa: CASNFPPGGFMNTEAFF; CDR3nt: TGTGCCAGCAACTTTCCACCCGGGGGGTTCATGAACACTGAAGCTTTCTTT; v_gene: TRBV28; d_gene: NA; abundance: NA; j_gene: TRBJ1-1
CDR3aa: CASSQAGDDADTQYF; CDR3nt: TGTGCCAGCAGCCAAGCGGGAGATGACGCAGATACGCAGTATTTT; v_gene: TRBV4-2; d_gene: NA; abundance: many; j_gene: TRBJ2-3
CDR3aa: CSVVPRRDSLTDTQYF; CDR3nt: TGCAGCGTTGTGCCACGCCGGGACAGTCTCACAGATACGCAGTATTTT; v_gene: TRBV29-1; d_gene: TRBD1; abundance: many; j_gene: TRBJ2-3
CDR3aa: CASSPWGLGSYEQYF; CDR3nt: TGCGCCAGCAGCCCATGGGGGCTTGGTTCCTACGAGCAGTACTTC; v_gene: TRBV5-1; d_gene: NA; abundance: NA; j_gene: TRBJ2-7
CDR3aa: CASSLGRGHGYNEQFF; CDR3nt: TGTGCCAGCAGCTTAGGCCGGGGGCATGGGTACAATGAGCAGTTCTTC; v_gene: TRBV7-2; d_gene: NA; abundance: NA; j_gene: TRBJ2-1
CDR3aa: CSVSDTGVLLETQYF; CDR3nt: TGCAGCGTTTCCGATACAGGGGTTCTTTTGGAGACCCAGTACTTC; v_gene: TRBV29-1; d_gene: TRBD1; abundance: few; j_gene: TRBJ2-5
CDR3aa: CASRDYEQYF; CDR3nt: TGTGCCAGCAGGGACTACGAGCAGTACTTC; v_gene: TRBV2; d_gene: NA; abundance: few; j_gene: TRBJ2-7
CDR3aa: CASSRPGLAGGRIQETQYF; CDR3nt: TGCGCCAGCAGCCGACCGGGACTAGCGGGGGGGCGCATCCAAGAGACCCAGTACTTC; v_gene: TRBV4-1; d_gene: TRBD2; abundance: NA; j_gene: TRBJ2-5
CDR3aa: CASSPSDRTNQPQHF; CDR3nt: TGCGCCAGCAGCCCGTCTGACAGAACCAATCAGCCCCAGCATTTT; v_gene: TRBV5-1; d_gene: NA; abundance: NA; j_gene: TRBJ1-5
CDR3aa: CSVPGTSGIKQYF; CDR3nt: TGCAGCGTCCCCGGGACTAGCGGGATTAAGCAGTACTTC; v_gene: TRBV29-1; d_gene: TRBD2; abundance: NA; j_gene: TRBJ2-7
CDR3aa: CASMGDEETQYF; CDR3nt: TGTGCCAGCATGGGGGATGAAGAGACCCAGTACTTC; v_gene: TRBV12-3/TRBV12-4; d_gene: NA; abundance: NA; j_gene: TRBJ2-5
CDR3aa: CASSSRGQTLAKNIQYF; CDR3nt: TGTGCCAGCAGTTCACGGGGGCAGACACTAGCCAAAAACATTCAGTACTTC; v_gene: TRBV12-3/TRBV12-4; d_gene: NA; abundance: many; j_gene: TRBJ2-4
CDR3aa: CASSQGRTSGDSNEQFF; CDR3nt: TGCGCCAGCAGCCAAGGCCGCACTAGCGGGGATAGCAATGAGCAGTTCTTC; v_gene: TRBV4-1; d_gene: TRBD2; abundance: NA; j_gene: TRBJ2-1
CDR3aa: CASSQSPGLARHNEQFF; CDR3nt: TGTGCCAGCAGCCAATCCCCGGGACTAGCGAGACACAATGAGCAGTTCTTC; v_gene: TRBV3-1; d_gene: TRBD2; abundance: NA; j_gene: TRBJ2-1
CDR3aa: CAIEAGTSGRAQREQFF; CDR3nt: TGTGCCATCGAAGCCGGGACTAGCGGGAGGGCCCAACGGGAGCAGTTCTTC; v_gene: TRBV24-1; d_gene: TRBD2; abundance: few; j_gene: TRBJ2-1
CDR3aa: CASSYIAGLYNEQFF; CDR3nt: TGTGCCAGCAGCTATATAGCGGGACTCTACAATGAGCAGTTCTTC; v_gene: TRBV6-2/TRBV6-3; d_gene: TRBD2; abundance: few; j_gene: TRBJ2-1
CDR3aa: CASSPGTDANGYTF; CDR3nt: TGTGCCAGCAGTCCAGGGACAGATGCTAATGGCTACACCTTC; v_gene: TRBV12-3/TRBV12-4; d_gene: TRBD1; abundance: few; j_gene: TRBJ1-2
CDR3aa: CATSSRLAGGSFIDTQYF; CDR3nt: TGTGCCACCAGCTCTCGACTAGCGGGAGGGTCCTTTATAGATACGCAGTATTTT; v_gene: TRBV15; d_gene: TRBD2; abundance: few; j_gene: TRBJ2-3
CDR3aa: CSVEGASTDTQYF; CDR3nt: TGCAGCGTTGAGGGCGCTAGCACAGATACGCAGTATTTT; v_gene: TRBV29-1; d_gene: NA; abundance: NA; j_gene: TRBJ2-3
CDR3aa: CASRAPGQGMGTGELFF; CDR3nt: TGTGCCAGCAGAGCTCCGGGACAGGGGATGGGGACCGGGGAGCTGTTTTTT; v_gene: TRBV5-4; d_gene: TRBD1; abundance: NA; j_gene: TRBJ2-2
CDR3aa: CASSSTVKETQYF; CDR3nt: TGTGCCAGCTCATCGACAGTTAAAGAGACCCAGTACTTC; v_gene: TRBV18; d_gene: NA; abundance: few; j_gene: TRBJ2-5
CDR3aa: CATSRQLGELFF; CDR3nt: TGTGCCACCAGCAGGCAATTGGGGGAGCTGTTTTTT; v_gene: TRBV15; d_gene: NA; abundance: many; j_gene: TRBJ2-2
CDR3aa: CASSQRQGASRDTQYF; CDR3nt: TGTGCCAGCAGCCAAAGACAGGGGGCGAGTAGAGATACGCAGTATTTT; v_gene: TRBV14; d_gene: TRBD1; abundance: few; j_gene: TRBJ2-3
CDR3aa: CASSALDAGRGETQYF; CDR3nt: TGTGCCAGCAGCGCCCTCGATGCTGGGCGGGGGGAGACCCAGTACTTC; v_gene: TRBV7-9; d_gene: TRBD2; abundance: NA; j_gene: TRBJ2-5
CDR3aa: CAINRGPMNTEAFF; CDR3nt: TGTGCCATCAACAGGGGACCTATGAACACTGAAGCTTTCTTT; v_gene: TRBV10-3; d_gene: TRBD1; abundance: few; j_gene: TRBJ1-1
CDR3aa: CASSYAEARANEQFF; CDR3nt: TGTGCCAGCAGTTACGCGGAGGCGAGGGCCAATGAGCAGTTCTTC; v_gene: TRBV6-6; d_gene: NA; abundance: NA; j_gene: TRBJ2-1
CDR3aa: CASSGGPGLLAEAFF; CDR3nt: TGCGCCAGCAGCGGGGGGCCGGGGCTATTAGCTGAAGCTTTCTTT; v_gene: TRBV5-1; d_gene: NA; abundance: few; j_gene: TRBJ1-1
CDR3aa: CASSPSGRYEQFF; CDR3nt: TGTGCCAGCAGTCCCAGCGGGAGGTATGAGCAGTTCTTC; v_gene: TRBV6-2/TRBV6-3; d_gene: TRBD2; abundance: few; j_gene: TRBJ2-1
CDR3aa: CAWSADTFQETQYF; CDR3nt: TGTGCCTGGAGTGCGGACACTTTCCAAGAGACCCAGTACTTC; v_gene: TRBV30; d_gene: NA; abundance: NA; j_gene: TRBJ2-5
CDR3aa: CATSDTGLGRRGFYNEQFF; CDR3nt: TGTGCCACCAGTGATACCGGGTTGGGGCGCAGAGGGTTTTACAATGAGCAGTTCTTC; v_gene: TRBV24-1; d_gene: NA; abundance: many; j_gene: TRBJ2-1